This T cell receptor beta chain was profiled in a study of blood T cell repertoires in COVID-19. V was shortened by 0 bases and J by 2 bases, with 14 bases between the two germline ends. CDR3 length equals 16 residues. The germline CDR1 and CDR2 sequences are MDHEN and SYDVKM. Assay used: immunoSEQ multiplex PCR; TCRdb lists only in-frame clones, some missing. Of fewer than 350,000 clones listed, 85% are singletons. The chain uses TRBV28 and TRBJ2-7; TRBD1 is a possible D gene (6 bases). The origin of this receptor is a woman in her fifties or sixties who had recovered from COVID-19. Sequenced input: PBMCs or T cells enriched from blood (not recorded which). CDR3 bases: TGTGCCAGCAGTTTATGGGACAGTTATAAAGCCTACGAGCAGTACTTC. This sequence encodes CASSLWDSYKAYEQYF.